What follows are 8 T cell receptor beta chains derived from one specimen sequenced in a study of tumor and adjacent non-tumor tissue in lung cancer. RNA was extracted from bulk tissue without any cell sorting. More than 3 cm separated this lung sample from the edge of the tumor. TCRbeta libraries were built with three rounds of nested PCR, modified from ARM-PCR. TCRdb itself ran the multiplex PCR reads through MiXCR, one entry per CDR3 protein. The sample holds about 86,000 distinct CDR3 sequences, 76% seen once. The sequenced sample was distant non-tumor lung tissue. These receptors came from a woman between 50 and 59 years old with non-small cell lung cancer.

A remark on this clonotype: Since the CDR3 does not end with the conserved phenylalanine or tryptophan, this likely comes from a read error. This chain joins TRBV11-3 and TRBJ1-2; no clear D. V lost 11 bases to trimming and J lost 4 bases, with 14 bases between them. Per the germline V gene, CDR1 is SGHNT and CDR2 is YENEEA. The CDR3 is 12 amino acids. The CDR3 spells CAAKTGCYGYTL. The CDR3 DNA is TGTGCCGCCAAAACGGGTTGCTATGGCTACACCTTG.

On this clonotype itself: This clone may be a read error of a much larger clone one base away. The rearrangement joins TRBV5-1 to TRBJ1-2; no definite D call. CDR3 length equals 14 residues. V was cut by 2 bases and J by 4 bases, with 12 bases left in between. Germline V gene lookup returns CDR1 SGHRS and CDR2 YFSETQ. The CDR3 sequence is CASSFSGEGYGYTF. CDR3 nucleotide sequence: TGCGCCAGCAGCTTCTCCGGGGAGGGCTATGGCTACACCTTC.

The chain recombines TRBV24-1 with TRBJ2-6; D unresolved. Germline CDR1 reads KGHDR; CDR2 reads SFDVKD. The length of the CDR3 is 12 residues. The CDR3 spells CATCGLNGRMTF. The DNA for the CDR3 is TGTGCTACCTGTGGTTTAAACGGCAGGATGACTTTC.

Many counts were recorded for this clonotype. The gene calls are TRBV6-5 and TRBJ2-1; TRBD2 matches 13 bases. Germline lookup yields CDR1 MNHEY and CDR2 SVGAGI. Trimming at V came to 5 bases and at J to 8 bases, leaving 6 bases not matched to a gene. The CDR3 spans 15 residues. CDR3 residues: CASSEGTSGIYEQFF. CDR3 bases: TGTGCCAGCAGTGAGGGGACTAGCGGGATCTATGAGCAGTTCTTC.

There are many counts of this clonotype. One base away lies a much larger clone, so this may be a sequencing read error. CDR3 amino acids: CANSPQAGGQGETQYF. The CDR3 DNA follows: TGTGCCAACAGTCCTCAAGCGGGAGGGCAAGGGGAGACCCAGTACTTC. V and J are TRBV12-3 or TRBV12-4 and TRBJ2-5; 10 bases align to TRBD2. The CDR3 runs to 16 residues.

Points on this clonotype: Because the CDR3 is missing its conserved closing phenylalanine or tryptophan, this is likely a read error. It is unclear where the CDR3 begins or ends on the DNA, so no DNA is shown, and the CDR3 is as TCRdb lists it. The chain combines TRBV29-1 with TRBJ2-2; the table calls TRBD1, which could not be checked here. Germline V gene sequence: CDR1 SQVTM, CDR2 ANQGSEA. The length of the CDR3 is 13 amino acids, counting both ends. The CDR3 reads CSVRTGSHGEPFS.

This clonotype was detected once. At one end, the junction sequence differs from germline, possibly due to a read error. This rearrangement joins TRBV12-3 or TRBV12-4 to TRBJ2-5, with D perhaps TRBD2 (6 bases). CDR3 length: 13 amino acids. The CDR3 loop is CASTPSGRETKYF. The CDR3 DNA reads TGTGCCAGCACCCCATCTGGCCGGGAGACCAAGTACTTC.

This clonotype came up once. The rearrangement joins TRBV12-3 or TRBV12-4 to TRBJ2-2; 9 bases are a match to TRBD1. The CDR3 spans 16 residues. Trimming at V came to 10 bases and at J to 6 bases, leaving 15 bases not matched to a gene. The DNA of the CDR3 is TGTGCCACCAGGCCCCCACAGGGGGCGAATGCCGGGGAGCTGTTTTTT. Residues: CATRPPQGANAGELFF.